A selection of T cell receptor beta chains follows, all from one sample in a study of identical twins. TCRdb processed the 5' RACE reads anew with MiXCR; each CDR3 protein has one entry. The table shows 200,000 to 250,000 distinct CDR3 sequences, with 6.5% occurring only once. These data also featured in a second study, about T cells expressing NK-cell markers.

The sequencing sample was made of CD8+ T cells sorted from blood. These receptor sequences come from a woman aged 18-35 years in good health. CDR3s include the opening cysteine and the closing phenylalanine or tryptophan. D genes are given only for firm matches. Some rows have no size entry. The others give once, few or many, or a class for an expanded clone.

CASSLPERYNEQFF	TGTGCCAGTAGTCTACCCGAAAGGTACAATGAGCAGTTCTTC	TRBV19	TRBJ2-1	NA	NA
CASSQDSNEQYF	TGTGCCAGCAGCCAAGATAGTAACGAGCAGTACTTC	TRBV3-1	TRBJ2-7	NA	NA
CASSQRAGGTGELFF	TGTGCCAGCTCCCAGAGGGCCGGGGGAACCGGGGAGCTGTTTTTT	TRBV7-8	TRBJ2-2	few	NA
CASSQDTVQAFF	TGTGCCAGCAGCCAAGATACAGTTCAAGCTTTCTTT	TRBV14	TRBJ1-1	many	NA
CASSQASGEPYNEQFF	TGCGCCAGCAGCCAAGCTAGCGGGGAGCCCTACAATGAGCAGTTCTTC	TRBV4-3	TRBJ2-1	many	TRBD2
CASSIDGDFTEAFF	TGTGCCAGTAGTATAGATGGGGATTTCACTGAAGCTTTCTTT	TRBV19	TRBJ1-1	NA	NA
CSARDRELSSYNSPLHF	TGCAGTGCCCGGGACAGGGAACTAAGCTCCTATAATTCACCCCTCCACTTT	TRBV20-1	TRBJ1-6	NA	TRBD1
CASNFLGSHNEQFF	TGTGCCAGCAACTTTCTCGGGTCCCACAATGAGCAGTTCTTC	TRBV12-3/TRBV12-4	TRBJ2-1	many	NA
CASSSITTGATTEAFF	TGCGCCAGCAGCTCGATTACGACAGGGGCGACCACTGAAGCTTTCTTT	TRBV5-1	TRBJ1-1	many	TRBD1
CASSFNWDYEQYF	TGTGCCAGCAGTTTCAACTGGGACTACGAGCAGTACTTC	TRBV27	TRBJ2-7	NA	NA
CASSRTGSNQPQHF	TGTGCCAGCAGCCGGACAGGGAGCAATCAGCCCCAGCATTTT	TRBV7-9	TRBJ1-5	NA	TRBD1
CASTITGGSWFF	TGTGCCAGCACCATAACGGGCGGGAGTTGGTTCTTC	TRBV7-9	TRBJ2-1	few	TRBD2
CASSPSLQETQYF	TGTGCCAGCAGTCCCTCCCTCCAAGAGACCCAGTACTTC	TRBV6-1	TRBJ2-5	few	NA
CSAGRAGREDTQYF	TGCAGCGCTGGGCGGGCAGGGCGGGAAGATACGCAGTATTTT	TRBV29-1	TRBJ2-3	few	NA
CASNLPDRINYGYTF	TGTGCCAGCAACCTCCCAGACAGAATTAACTATGGCTACACCTTC	TRBV7-9	TRBJ1-2	few	NA
CASRTRDRDGEQYF	TGTGCCAGCAGGACCCGAGACAGGGATGGCGAGCAGTACTTC	TRBV7-2	TRBJ2-7	NA	TRBD1
CASRQEPTGSGNTIYF	TGTGCCAGTAGACAAGAGCCGACAGGGAGTGGAAACACCATATATTTT	TRBV19	TRBJ1-3	once	TRBD1
CASRPLLGANQPQHF	TGTGCCAGCAGACCGCTCCTGGGGGCCAATCAGCCCCAGCATTTT	TRBV27	TRBJ1-5	few	NA
CASSLKTGVEQYF	TGTGCCAGCAGTCTTAAGACAGGGGTCGAGCAGTACTTC	TRBV12-3/TRBV12-4	TRBJ2-7	few	TRBD1
CASSQEPRNTEAFF	TGCGCCAGCAGCCAAGAACCGAGGAACACTGAAGCTTTCTTT	TRBV4-1	TRBJ1-1	many	NA
CASSVGGGNYGYTF	TGTGCCAGCAGCGTAGGGGGAGGGAACTATGGCTACACCTTC	TRBV9	TRBJ1-2	medium-sized	NA
CSARDFGSGETQYF	TGCAGTGCTAGAGATTTTGGGTCAGGGGAGACCCAGTACTTC	TRBV20-1	TRBJ2-5	many	NA
CASSWPGVTDTQYF	TGTGCCAGCAGCTGGCCAGGGGTCACAGATACGCAGTATTTT	TRBV11-2	TRBJ2-3	NA	NA
CASSGGLADSSYEQYF	TGTGCCAGCAGTGGAGGACTAGCGGACAGTTCCTACGAGCAGTACTTC	TRBV6-1	TRBJ2-7	NA	TRBD2
CASSAGGGGSSYNEQFF	TGTGCCAGCTCTGCAGGGGGCGGGGGAAGCTCCTACAATGAGCAGTTCTTC	TRBV27	TRBJ2-1	many	NA
CASAVAFNEQFF	TGTGCCAGCGCGGTCGCTTTCAATGAGCAGTTCTTC	TRBV12-3/TRBV12-4	TRBJ2-1	many	NA
CASTRQGSYEQYF	TGTGCCAGCACAAGACAGGGTTCCTACGAGCAGTACTTC	TRBV27	TRBJ2-7	many	TRBD1
CSVTGLADYHSYNEQFF	TGCAGCGTGACGGGACTAGCGGACTATCACTCCTACAATGAGCAGTTCTTC	TRBV29-1	TRBJ2-1	many	TRBD2
CASSNSPRLWSYNEQFF	TGTGCCAGCTCCAATTCACCTCGTCTTTGGTCCTACAATGAGCAGTTCTTC	TRBV12-3/TRBV12-4	TRBJ2-1	many	NA
CASSLFQGPSWPQHF	TGTGCCAGCAGCTTATTTCAGGGACCATCATGGCCCCAGCATTTT	TRBV7-8	TRBJ1-5	many	NA
CASSPPAGVSETQYF	TGTGCCAGCTCACCCCCAGCGGGAGTTTCGGAGACCCAGTACTTC	TRBV18	TRBJ2-5	few	TRBD2
CSAPLAVSYNEQFF	TGCAGTGCCCCACTAGCGGTATCCTACAATGAGCAGTTCTTC	TRBV20-1	TRBJ2-1	few	TRBD2
CASRPGGLDYGYTF	TGTGCCAGCAGACCAGGGGGCCTTGACTATGGCTACACCTTC	TRBV27	TRBJ1-2	many	TRBD1
CASSQELAGATHNEQFF	TGTGCCAGCAGCCAAGAACTAGCGGGGGCTACCCACAATGAGCAGTTCTTC	TRBV3-1	TRBJ2-1	NA	TRBD2
CASVFEETQYF	TGTGCCAGCGTGTTCGAAGAGACCCAGTACTTC	TRBV18	TRBJ2-5	NA	NA
CASSLIYSYNEQFF	TGTGCCAGCAGTCTAATATACTCCTACAATGAGCAGTTCTTC	TRBV7-9	TRBJ2-1	many	NA
CASSLNHYGYTF	TGTGCCAGCAGTTTAAACCACTATGGCTACACCTTC	TRBV12-3/TRBV12-4	TRBJ1-2	few	NA
CASSYSGTGATQETQYF	TGTGCCAGCAGTTACTCCGGGACAGGGGCGACCCAAGAGACCCAGTACTTC	TRBV6-5	TRBJ2-5	few	TRBD1
CASSTGTAGNQPQHF	TGTGCCAGCAGCACCGGGACAGCTGGTAATCAGCCCCAGCATTTT	TRBV27	TRBJ1-5	many	TRBD1
CSARVGGDPTGELFF	TGCAGTGCTAGAGTGGGCGGGGACCCCACCGGGGAGCTGTTTTTT	TRBV20-1	TRBJ2-2	NA	NA
CASRKDGGRVTEAFF	TGTGCCAGCAGGAAAGATGGGGGCAGAGTCACTGAAGCTTTCTTT	TRBV2	TRBJ1-1	few	NA
CASSKEVPGTANEKLFF	TGTGCCTCCTCCAAAGAGGTCCCGGGAACAGCTAATGAAAAACTGTTTTTT	TRBV3-1	TRBJ1-4	NA	NA
CASSSRYGLARDGEQFF	TGTGCCAGCAGCTCGAGGTATGGACTAGCGAGAGATGGTGAGCAGTTCTTC	TRBV7-8	TRBJ2-1	NA	TRBD2
CSVDGGRVLDEQFF	TGCAGCGTTGATGGGGGGAGGGTCTTGGATGAGCAGTTCTTC	TRBV29-1	TRBJ2-1	few	TRBD2
CASSQGETQYF	TGTGCCAGCAGCCAAGGAGAGACCCAGTACTTC	TRBV3-1	TRBJ2-5	many	NA
CASNPDRTPYGYTF	TGTGCCAGCAACCCCGACAGGACTCCCTATGGCTACACCTTC	TRBV7-9	TRBJ1-2	few	NA
CASFPRRAKNTEAFF	TGTGCCAGCTTCCCAAGGCGGGCCAAGAACACTGAAGCTTTCTTT	TRBV12-3/TRBV12-4	TRBJ1-1	NA	NA
CASSLVMVNGYTF	TGTGCCAGCAGTTTAGTAATGGTTAATGGCTACACCTTC	TRBV12-3/TRBV12-4	TRBJ1-2	many	NA
CASSLPITHTDTQYF	TGTGCCAGCAGTTTACCGATTACCCACACAGATACGCAGTATTTT	TRBV12-3/TRBV12-4	TRBJ2-3	few	NA
CASSAETLEAFF	TGTGCCAGCAGCGCGGAGACACTCGAAGCTTTCTTT	TRBV12-3/TRBV12-4	TRBJ1-1	many	NA
CASSYRTGGRDEQYF	TGTGCCAGCAGTTACCGTACAGGGGGCAGGGACGAGCAGTACTTC	TRBV6-5	TRBJ2-7	few	TRBD1
CASTRGQGSSNEKLFF	TGTGCCAGCACCAGAGGACAGGGCAGCTCTAATGAAAAACTGTTTTTT	TRBV21-1	TRBJ1-4	few	NA